Below, 23 T cell receptor beta chains from the same sample are listed, as sequenced in a study of OX40 agonist ivuxolimab in advanced cancers. Some clones are missing from TCRdb's copy, which holds only in-frame ones; the method was immunoSEQ multiplex PCR. The sample has 15,000 to 20,000 clones; about four fifths are singletons. The sequences come from CD4+ or CD8+ T cells sorted from blood, collected in a trial of the OX40 agonist ivuxolimab. The receptors were sampled from an adult with an advanced solid tumor such as melanoma, head and neck, liver or kidney cancer.

The chain combines TRBV7-3 with TRBJ2-2; 9 nucleotides agree with TRBD1. This CDR3 has 16 residues. The V and J ends lost 3 bases and 4 bases, in that order; junction bases with no gene match: 6. CDR1 and CDR2 from the germline V gene are SGHTA and FQGTGA. CDR3 sequence (DNA): TGTGCCAGCAGCTTGGCCGGGACAGGGAGCACCGGGGAGCTGTTTTTT. Translated, it gives CASSLAGTGSTGELFF.

The V and J genes are TRBV27 and TRBJ2-3, with D perhaps TRBD2 (6 bases). Deletions cut 1 base from V and 2 bases from J, with 16 bases between. The CDR3 loop spans 17 amino acids. Germline loops: CDR1 MNHEY, CDR2 SMNVEV (reference sequence). Here the CDR3 reads CASSLLTSLGITDTQYF. CDR3 bases: TGTGCCAGCAGTTTATTAACTAGCTTAGGAATCACAGATACGCAGTATTTT.

The chain employs TRBV30 and TRBJ1-5; a possible D gene is TRBD1 (6 bases). Trimming removed 2 bases from V and 7 bases from J, with 12 bases in between. The CDR3 is 13 amino acids. In germline, CDR1 is GTSNPN, CDR2 SVGIG (reference sequence). The CDR3 loop is CAWSPWGAQPQHF. Written as DNA, the CDR3 is TGTGCCTGGAGTCCCTGGGGGGCACAGCCCCAGCATTTT. The full variable domain, with the rest looked up from reference TRBV30 and TRBJ1-5, is SQTIHQWPATLVQPVGSPLSLECTVEGTSNPNLYWYRQAAGRGLQLLFYSVGIGQISSEVPQNLSASRPQDRQFILSSKKLLLSDSGFYLCAWSPWGAQPQHFGDGTRLSIL.

This chain uses TRBV30 with TRBJ1-5; 7 positions match TRBD1. V lost 5 bases and J lost 5; bases outside the gene matches: 6. CDR3 length equals 13 residues. CDR1 and CDR2 from the germline V gene are GTSNPN and SVGIG (reference sequence). CDR3 sequence reads: CAWGTGVHQPQHF. For the CDR3, the DNA is TGTGCCTGGGGAACAGGGGTTCATCAGCCCCAGCATTTT.

The rearrangement links TRBV28 to TRBJ1-1; TRBD1 matches at 7 bases. There are 15 residues in the CDR3. The V and J ends lost 4 bases and 0 bases, in that order; junction bases with no gene match: 5. Per germline, CDR1 MDHEN and CDR2 SYDVKM. Here the CDR3 DNA reads TGTGCCAGCAGTTATCTAAGGGGGCTGAACACTGAAGCTTTCTTT. This gives the protein CASSYLRGLNTEAFF.

The rearrangement links TRBV5-6 to TRBJ2-1; no firm D call. Germline V gene data show CDR1 as SGHDT and CDR2 as YYEEEE. This CDR3 is 12 amino acids long. V was cut by 0 bases and J by 13 bases, with 11 bases left in between. The CDR3 reads CASSLATVEQFF. DNA for the CDR3: TGTGCCAGCAGCTTGGCCACTGTAGAACAGTTCTTC.

V is TRBV7-6 and J is TRBJ2-1, with D possibly TRBD1 on 6 matching bases. The CDR3 spans 15 residues. Germline CDR1 is SGHVS and CDR2 is FNYEAQ. V was cut by 5 bases and J by 1 base, with 12 bases left in between. The CDR3 sequence: CASSPGALSYNEQFF. The CDR3 region has the DNA TGTGCCAGCAGCCCAGGGGCTCTTTCCTACAATGAGCAGTTCTTC.

The CDR3 protein is CASSRLAGQDTQYF. CDR3 DNA: TGTGCCAGCAGTAGGCTAGCGGGACAAGATACGCAGTATTTT. The J gene is TRBJ2-3, the V gene TRBV6-6; 9 bases are shared with TRBD2. With V trimmed by 5 bases and J by 5 bases, 5 bases remained unmatched. Germline V gene data show CDR1 as MNHNY and CDR2 as SVGAGI (reference sequence). There are 14 residues in the CDR3.

The chain links TRBV7-5 to TRBJ2-5; the D segment call TRBD1 is taken from the table without a DNA check. TRBV7-5 is a listed pseudogene. CDR3 size: 16 residues. The CDR3 region is CVRSLALMTEQETQYF. The CDR3 DNA is TGTGTCAGAAGCTTAGCGCTCATGACAGAACAAGAGACCCAGTACTTC.

This chain connects TRBV29-1 to TRBJ2-1; D assignment may be TRBD1 or TRBD2 (5 bases each). The CDR3 has 14 amino acids. With 4 bases removed from V and 8 bases from J, the gap between germline ends came to 18 bases. Germline V gene data show CDR1 as SQVTM and CDR2 as ANQGSEA. In nucleotides, the CDR3 is TGCAGCGTTGGGAGAAGTGGGGGATTGTATGAGCAGTTCTTC. Translation: CSVGRSGGLYEQFF.

V gene TRBV6-1 combines with J gene TRBJ2-7; D is uncertain. Germline lookup yields CDR1 MNHNS and CDR2 SASEGT. V was trimmed by 7 bases and J by 4 bases, leaving 11 bases between them. CDR3 size: 12 residues. CDR3 DNA sequence: TGTGCCAGCATATATGGGATTTACGAGCAGTACTTC. Translating gives CASIYGIYEQYF.

This sequence joins TRBV6-4 and TRBJ1-6, with D perhaps TRBD1 (5 bases). From germline, CDR1 is MRHNA and CDR2 SNTAGT. V was cut by 8 bases and J by 5 bases, with 10 bases left in between. The CDR3 totals 13 residues. CDR3 sequence (DNA): TGTGCCAGCCTTAGACAGAATAATTCACCCCTCCACTTT. It specifies CASLRQNNSPLHF.

The chain joins TRBV2 to TRBJ1-4; TRBD1 is a possible D gene (5 bases). This CDR3 is built from 19 residues. Trimming left V 2 bases short and J 8 bases short, with 27 bases between. The germline V gene has CDR1 SNHLY and CDR2 FYNNEI. CDR3 amino acids: CASSERSTLDSPLREKLFF. The CDR3 bases are TGTGCCAGCAGTGAAAGGTCAACGTTAGACAGCCCGCTTAGGGAAAAACTGTTTTTT.

The gene calls are TRBV9 and TRBJ2-3; either TRBD1 or TRBD2 may supply D (5 bases each). Trimming cost V 4 bases and J 1 base, with 10 bases left between them. CDR3 size: 14 residues. Germline V CDR1 and CDR2: SGDLS, YYNGEE. The CDR3 sequence is CASSPVGGTDTQYF. CDR3 nucleotides: TGTGCCAGCAGCCCGGTGGGGGGCACAGATACGCAGTATTTT. Full variable domain (outside the CDR3, taken from reference TRBV9 and TRBJ2-3): DSGVTQTPKHLITATGQRVTLRCSPRSGDLSVYWYQQSLDQGLQFLIQYYNGEERAKGNILERFSAQQFPDLHSELNLSSLELGDSALYFCASSPVGGTDTQYFGPGTRLTVL.

This clone came up once. The genes are TRBV5-6 and TRBJ1-1; D remains ambiguous. V was shortened by 4 bases and J by 2 bases, with 12 bases between the two germline ends. Germline lookup yields CDR1 SGHDT and CDR2 YYEEEE. The CDR3 contains 14 residues. The CDR3 sequence is CASSPAGANTEAFF. The CDR3 nucleotides read TGTGCCAGCAGCCCAGCAGGTGCTAACACTGAAGCTTTCTTT.

The chain is built from TRBV18 and TRBJ2-4; D gene uncertain. The V and J ends lost 0 bases and 0 bases respectively, with 3 bases between them. The CDR3 has 14 amino acids. Germline-derived CDR1 and CDR2 are KGHSH and LQKENI. The CDR3 reads CASSPPGAKNIQYF. The DNA of the CDR3 is TGTGCCAGCTCACCACCCGGAGCCAAAAACATTCAGTACTTC.

The chain uses TRBV7-9 and TRBJ1-1; D gene unclear. CDR1 and CDR2 from the germline V gene are SEHNR and FQNEAQ (reference sequence). The CDR3 spans 12 residues. Trimming stripped 10 bases from V and 1 base from J, with 10 bases between. CDR3 sequence: CATRSQNTEAFF. CDR3 DNA: TGTGCCACACGGAGCCAGAACACTGAAGCTTTCTTT.

The gene calls are TRBV13 and TRBJ2-7, with TRBD2 matching 8 bases. The V and J ends lost 0 bases and 3 bases, in that order; junction bases with no gene match: 10. The CDR3 sequence is 17 residues long. CDR1 is PRHDT, CDR2 FYEKMQ, per germline (reference sequence). CDR3 in amino acids: CASSLGAPPGGVYEQYF. The CDR3 DNA sequence: TGTGCCAGCAGCTTAGGGGCCCCCCCCGGGGGGGTCTACGAGCAGTACTTC.

This clone has just a few counts. The chain combines TRBV6-4 with TRBJ2-3; D uncertain. V lost 0 bases and J lost 0, with 4 bases in between. This CDR3 has 14 amino acids. The germline V gene has CDR1 MRHNA and CDR2 SNTAGT. CDR3 in DNA: TGTGCCAGCAGTGACTCGATTAGCACAGATACGCAGTATTTT. Amino acids: CASSDSISTDTQYF.

The J gene is TRBJ2-2, the V gene TRBV10-3; the D gene is possibly TRBD1 (5 bases). In germline, CDR1 is ENHRY, CDR2 SYGVKD. This CDR3 is built from 12 residues. Deletions cut 7 bases from V and 3 bases from J, with 6 bases between. CDR3 sequence (DNA): TGTGCCATCACGACAGACACCGGGGAGCTGTTTTTT. Amino acids: CAITTDTGELFF.

The chain recombines TRBV28 with TRBJ1-1; D may be TRBD1 (5 bases). Trimming cost V 4 bases and J 5 bases, with 17 bases left between them. Germline lookup yields CDR1 MDHEN and CDR2 SYDVKM. There are 15 residues in the CDR3. The CDR3 sequence: CASSSGQPLGTEAFF. CDR3 sequence (DNA): TGTGCCAGCAGTTCCGGACAACCGCTGGGTACTGAAGCTTTCTTT.

The rearrangement uses TRBV9 and TRBJ2-7, with D possibly being TRBD2 (5 bases). In germline, CDR1 is SGDLS, CDR2 YYNGEE. The V gene lost 0 bases and the J gene lost 3 bases, with 13 bases spanning the gap. This CDR3 is built from 15 residues. CDR3 sequence (DNA): TGTGCCAGCAGCGTAGCGGCTGGACTTCTCTACGAGCAGTACTTC. This encodes CASSVAAGLLYEQYF.

This chain joins TRBV11-2 and TRBJ2-7; a weak D match, TRBD1 (5 bases). The V gene's germline CDR1 is SGHAT and CDR2 FQNNGV. Trimming pared 1 base from V and 1 base from J, leaving 11 bases between. The length of the CDR3 is 15 residues. In DNA, the CDR3 is TGTGCCAGCAGCTTAGTAACAGGCCCATCCTACGAGCAGTACTTC. It is translated as CASSLVTGPSYEQYF.